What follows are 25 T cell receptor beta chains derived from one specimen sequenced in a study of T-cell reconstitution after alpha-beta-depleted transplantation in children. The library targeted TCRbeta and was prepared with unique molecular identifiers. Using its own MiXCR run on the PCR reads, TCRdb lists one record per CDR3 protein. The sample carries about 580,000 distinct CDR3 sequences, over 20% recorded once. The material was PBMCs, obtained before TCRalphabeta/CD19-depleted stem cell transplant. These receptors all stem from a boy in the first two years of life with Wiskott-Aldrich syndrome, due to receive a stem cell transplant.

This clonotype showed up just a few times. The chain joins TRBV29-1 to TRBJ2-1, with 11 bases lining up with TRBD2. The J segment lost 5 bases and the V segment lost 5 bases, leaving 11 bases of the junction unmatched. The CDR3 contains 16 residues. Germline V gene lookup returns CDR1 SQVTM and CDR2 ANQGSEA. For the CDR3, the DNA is TGCAGCGTTCCCGACTTAATAGCGGGAGGGCACAATGAGCAGTTCTTC. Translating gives CSVPDLIAGGHNEQFF.

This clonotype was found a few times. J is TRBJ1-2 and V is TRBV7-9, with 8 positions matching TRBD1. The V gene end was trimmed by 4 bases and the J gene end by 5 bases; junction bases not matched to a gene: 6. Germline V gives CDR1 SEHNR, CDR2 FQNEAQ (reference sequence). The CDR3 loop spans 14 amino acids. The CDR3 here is CASSSTGVVYGYTF. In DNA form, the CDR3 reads TGTGCCAGCAGCTCGACAGGGGTGGTATATGGCTACACCTTC. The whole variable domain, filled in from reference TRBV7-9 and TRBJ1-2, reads DTGVSQNPRHKITKRGQNVTFRCDPISEHNRLYWYRQTLGQGPEFLTYFQNEAQLEKSRLLSDRFSAERPKGSFSTLEIQRTEQGDSAMYLCASSSTGVVYGYTFGSGTRLTVV.

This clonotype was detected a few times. The CDR3 reads CASSLDGGSNNEQFF. The CDR3 DNA is TGTGCCAGCAGCTTAGATGGCGGGAGTAACAATGAGCAGTTCTTC. The V and J genes are TRBV7-9 and TRBJ2-1; TRBD2 agrees at 7 bases. The CDR3 has 15 amino acids. CDR1 is SEHNR, CDR2 FQNEAQ, per germline (reference sequence). V was clipped by 1 base and J by 5 bases; unmatched bases: 5.

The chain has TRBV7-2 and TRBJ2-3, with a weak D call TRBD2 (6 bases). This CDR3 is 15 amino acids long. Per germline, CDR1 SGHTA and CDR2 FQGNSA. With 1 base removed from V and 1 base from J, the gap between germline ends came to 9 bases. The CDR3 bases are TGTGCCAGCAGCTTAGGTGGGACTGGCACAGATACGCAGTATTTT. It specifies CASSLGGTGTDTQYF.

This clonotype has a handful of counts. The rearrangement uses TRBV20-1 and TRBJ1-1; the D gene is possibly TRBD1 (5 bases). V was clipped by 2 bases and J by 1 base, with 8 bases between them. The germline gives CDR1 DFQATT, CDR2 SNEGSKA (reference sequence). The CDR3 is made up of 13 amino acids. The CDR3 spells CSARQGANTEAFF. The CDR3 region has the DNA TGCAGTGCTAGACAGGGCGCGAACACTGAAGCTTTCTTT.

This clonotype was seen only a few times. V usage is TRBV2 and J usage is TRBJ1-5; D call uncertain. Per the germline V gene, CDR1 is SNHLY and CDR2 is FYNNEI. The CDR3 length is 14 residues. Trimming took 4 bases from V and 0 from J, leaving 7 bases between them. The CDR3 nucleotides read TGTGCCAGCAGTGGGAGTTATAGCAATCAGCCCCAGCATTTT. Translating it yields CASSGSYSNQPQHF.

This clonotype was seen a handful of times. CDR3 DNA sequence: TGTGCCAGCAGCCTCTTCAGGGACTCCTACGAGCAGTACTTC. It yields the protein CASSLFRDSYEQYF. V and J are TRBV27 and TRBJ2-7; the D gene is possibly TRBD1 (5 bases). Trimming removed 6 bases at V and 0 bases at J, with 12 bases between. Germline V lookup: CDR1 MNHEY, CDR2 SMNVEV (reference sequence). The CDR3 length is 14 residues.

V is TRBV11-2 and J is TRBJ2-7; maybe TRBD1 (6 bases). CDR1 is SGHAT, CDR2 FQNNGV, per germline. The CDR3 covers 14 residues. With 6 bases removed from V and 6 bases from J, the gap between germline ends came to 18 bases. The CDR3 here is CASRFTADRGEQYF. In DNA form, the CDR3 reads TGTGCCAGCAGGTTCACCGCGGACAGAGGCGAGCAGTACTTC.

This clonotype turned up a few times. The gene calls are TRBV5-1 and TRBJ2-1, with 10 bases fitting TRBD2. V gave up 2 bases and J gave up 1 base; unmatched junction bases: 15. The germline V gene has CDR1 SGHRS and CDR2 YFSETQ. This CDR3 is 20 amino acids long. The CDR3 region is CASSLRYGLAGEWSYNEQFF. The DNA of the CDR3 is TGCGCCAGCAGCTTACGGTATGGCCTAGCGGGAGAATGGTCCTACAATGAGCAGTTCTTC.

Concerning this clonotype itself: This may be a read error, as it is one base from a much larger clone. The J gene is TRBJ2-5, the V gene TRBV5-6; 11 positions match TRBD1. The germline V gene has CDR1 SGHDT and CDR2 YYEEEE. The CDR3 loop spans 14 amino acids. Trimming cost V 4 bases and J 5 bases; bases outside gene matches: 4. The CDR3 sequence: CASSARTGGETQYF. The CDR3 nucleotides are TGTGCCAGCAGCGCCCGGACAGGGGGCGAGACCCAGTACTTC.

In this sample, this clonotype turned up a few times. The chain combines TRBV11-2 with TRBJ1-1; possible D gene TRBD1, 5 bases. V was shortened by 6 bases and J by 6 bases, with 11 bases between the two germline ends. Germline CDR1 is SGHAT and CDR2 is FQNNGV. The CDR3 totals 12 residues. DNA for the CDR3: TGTGCCAGCAGAAAAGTAGGGGCTGAAGCTTTCTTT. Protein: CASRKVGAEAFF.

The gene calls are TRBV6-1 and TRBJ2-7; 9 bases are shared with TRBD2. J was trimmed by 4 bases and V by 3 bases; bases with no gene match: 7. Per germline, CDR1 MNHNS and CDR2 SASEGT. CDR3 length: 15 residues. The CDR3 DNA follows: TGTGCCAGCAGTGATCCGCGGGGGGGTACTTACGAGCAGTACTTC. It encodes CASSDPRGGTYEQYF.

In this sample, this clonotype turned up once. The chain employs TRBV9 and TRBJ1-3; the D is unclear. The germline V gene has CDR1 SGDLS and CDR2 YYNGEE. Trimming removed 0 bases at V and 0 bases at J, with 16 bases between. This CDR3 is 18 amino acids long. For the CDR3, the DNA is TGTGCCAGCAGCGTAGCTTCCCAAGCCAGCCTCTCTGGAAACACCATATATTTT. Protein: CASSVASQASLSGNTIYF.

CDR3 region: CASRVGTSDRNEQFF. CDR3 sequence (DNA): TGTGCCAGCAGGGTCGGGACTAGCGATCGGAATGAGCAGTTCTTC. The chain recombines TRBV7-9 with TRBJ2-1; 10 nucleotides align to TRBD2. CDR3 length: 15 amino acids. Germline lookup yields CDR1 SEHNR and CDR2 FQNEAQ (reference sequence). Unmatched junction bases numbered 9, after V lost 6 bases and J lost 7 bases. The full variable domain, rest sourced from reference TRBV7-9 and TRBJ2-1, is DTGVSQNPRHKITKRGQNVTFRCDPISEHNRLYWYRQTLGQGPEFLTYFQNEAQLEKSRLLSDRFSAERPKGSFSTLEIQRTEQGDSAMYLCASRVGTSDRNEQFFGPGTRLTVL.

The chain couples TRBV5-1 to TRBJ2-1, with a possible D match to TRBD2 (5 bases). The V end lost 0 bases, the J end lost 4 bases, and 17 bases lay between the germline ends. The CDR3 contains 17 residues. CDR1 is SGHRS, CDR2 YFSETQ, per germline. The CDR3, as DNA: TGCGCCAGCAGCTTGGCCGTGGGAGTCTTCCGATACAATGAGCAGTTCTTC. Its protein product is CASSLAVGVFRYNEQFF.

The CDR3 region has the DNA TGTGCCAGCAGTGAAACGGGAGAGCGCGCAGATACGCAGTATTTT. Its translation is CASSETGERADTQYF. This rearrangement joins TRBV2 to TRBJ2-3; D might be TRBD2 (6 bases). This CDR3 region has 15 residues. V lost 2 bases to trimming and J lost 4 bases, with 13 bases between them. The germline gives CDR1 SNHLY, CDR2 FYNNEI. Filled out from reference TRBV2 and TRBJ2-3, the complete variable domain reads EPEVTQTPSHQVTQMGQEVILRCVPISNHLYFYWYRQILGQKVEFLVSFYNNEISEKSEIFDDQFSVERPDGSNFTLKIRSTKLEDSAMYFCASSETGERADTQYFGPGTRLTVL.

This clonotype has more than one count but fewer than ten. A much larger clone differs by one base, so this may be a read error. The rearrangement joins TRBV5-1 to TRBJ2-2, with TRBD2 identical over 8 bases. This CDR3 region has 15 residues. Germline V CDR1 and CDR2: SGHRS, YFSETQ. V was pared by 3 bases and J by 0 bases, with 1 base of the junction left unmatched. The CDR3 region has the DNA TGCGCCAGCAGCTCGGGACTAGCGAACACCGGGGAGCTGTTTTTT. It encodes CASSSGLANTGELFF. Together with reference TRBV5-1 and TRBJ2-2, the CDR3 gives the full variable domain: KAGVTQTPRYLIKTRGQQVTLSCSPISGHRSVSWYQQTPGQGLQFLFEYFSETQRNKGNFPGRFSGRQFSNSRSEMNVSTLELGDSALYLCASSSGLANTGELFFGEGSRLTVL.

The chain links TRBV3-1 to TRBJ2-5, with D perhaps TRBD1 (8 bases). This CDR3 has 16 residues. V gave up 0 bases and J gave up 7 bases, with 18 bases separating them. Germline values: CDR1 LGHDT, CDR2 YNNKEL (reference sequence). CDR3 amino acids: CASSQDGQGGFGTQYF. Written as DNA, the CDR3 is TGTGCCAGCAGCCAAGACGGACAGGGAGGGTTTGGGACCCAGTACTTC.

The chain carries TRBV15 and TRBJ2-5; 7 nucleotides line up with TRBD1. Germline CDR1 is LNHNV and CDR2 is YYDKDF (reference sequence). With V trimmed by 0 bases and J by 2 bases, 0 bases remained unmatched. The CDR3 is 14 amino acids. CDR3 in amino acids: CATSRDRGQETQYF. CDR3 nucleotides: TGTGCCACCAGCAGAGACAGGGGGCAAGAGACCCAGTACTTC.

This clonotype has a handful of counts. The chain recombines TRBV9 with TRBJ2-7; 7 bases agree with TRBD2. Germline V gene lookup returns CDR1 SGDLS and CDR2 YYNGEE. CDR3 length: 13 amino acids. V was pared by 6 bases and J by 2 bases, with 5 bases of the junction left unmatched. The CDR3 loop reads CASIEAGPYEQYF. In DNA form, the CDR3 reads TGTGCCAGCATCGAAGCGGGGCCCTACGAGCAGTACTTC.

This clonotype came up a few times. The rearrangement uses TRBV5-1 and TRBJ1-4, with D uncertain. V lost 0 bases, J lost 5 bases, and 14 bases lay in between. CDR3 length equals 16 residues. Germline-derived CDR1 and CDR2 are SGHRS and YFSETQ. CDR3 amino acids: CASSLGSGKRNEKLFF. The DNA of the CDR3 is TGCGCCAGCAGCTTGGGGTCGGGGAAGCGAAATGAAAAACTGTTTTTT.

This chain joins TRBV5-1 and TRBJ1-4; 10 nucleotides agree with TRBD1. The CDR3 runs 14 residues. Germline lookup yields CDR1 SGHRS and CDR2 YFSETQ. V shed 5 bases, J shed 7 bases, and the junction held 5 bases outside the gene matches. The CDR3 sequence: CASRTGTGVEKLFF. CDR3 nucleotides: TGCGCCAGCAGGACCGGGACAGGGGTTGAAAAACTGTTTTTT. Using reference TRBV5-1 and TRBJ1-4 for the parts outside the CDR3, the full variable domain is KAGVTQTPRYLIKTRGQQVTLSCSPISGHRSVSWYQQTPGQGLQFLFEYFSETQRNKGNFPGRFSGRQFSNSRSEMNVSTLELGDSALYLCASRTGTGVEKLFFGSGTQLSVL.

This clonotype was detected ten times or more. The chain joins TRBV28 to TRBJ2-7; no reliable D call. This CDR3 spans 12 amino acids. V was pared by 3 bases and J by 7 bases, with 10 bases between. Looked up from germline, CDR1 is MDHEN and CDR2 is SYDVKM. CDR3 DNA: TGTGCCAGCAGTTTGTTTAGTGGGGAGCAGTACTTC. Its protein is CASSLFSGEQYF.

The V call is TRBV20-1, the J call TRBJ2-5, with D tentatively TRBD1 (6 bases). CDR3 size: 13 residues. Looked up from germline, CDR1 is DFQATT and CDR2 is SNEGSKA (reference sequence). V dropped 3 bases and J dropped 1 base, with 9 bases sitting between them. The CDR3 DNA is TGCAGTGCTAGCTTAGGGGGCCAAGAGACCCAGTACTTC. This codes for CSASLGGQETQYF.

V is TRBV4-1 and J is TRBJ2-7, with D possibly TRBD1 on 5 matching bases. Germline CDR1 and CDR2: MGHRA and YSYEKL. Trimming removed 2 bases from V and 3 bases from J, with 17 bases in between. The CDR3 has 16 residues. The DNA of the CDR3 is TGCGCCAGCAGCCAACGGCAGGGCCTAGGGGACTACGAGCAGTACTTC. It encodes CASSQRQGLGDYEQYF.